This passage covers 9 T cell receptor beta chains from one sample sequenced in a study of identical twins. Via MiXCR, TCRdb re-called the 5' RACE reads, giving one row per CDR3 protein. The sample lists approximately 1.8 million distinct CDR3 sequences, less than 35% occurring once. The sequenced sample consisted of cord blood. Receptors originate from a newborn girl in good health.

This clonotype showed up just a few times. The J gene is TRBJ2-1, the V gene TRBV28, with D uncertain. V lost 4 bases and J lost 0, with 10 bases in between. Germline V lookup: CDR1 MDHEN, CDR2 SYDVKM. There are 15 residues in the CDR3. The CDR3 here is CASSYPFGSYNEQFF. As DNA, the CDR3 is TGTGCCAGCAGTTACCCTTTCGGCTCCTACAATGAGCAGTTCTTC.

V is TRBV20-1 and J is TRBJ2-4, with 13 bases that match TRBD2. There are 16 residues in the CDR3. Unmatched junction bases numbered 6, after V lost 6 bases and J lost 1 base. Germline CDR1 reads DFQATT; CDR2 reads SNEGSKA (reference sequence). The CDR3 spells CSAGLAGARAKNIQYF. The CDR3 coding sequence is TGCAGTGCAGGACTAGCGGGAGCAAGGGCCAAAAACATTCAGTACTTC.

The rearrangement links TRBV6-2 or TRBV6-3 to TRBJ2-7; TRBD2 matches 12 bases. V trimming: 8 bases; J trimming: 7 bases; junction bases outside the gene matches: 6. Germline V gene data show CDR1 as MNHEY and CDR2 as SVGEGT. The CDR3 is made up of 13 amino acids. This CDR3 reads CASGTSGWGEQYF. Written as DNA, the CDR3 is TGTGCCAGCGGGACTAGCGGGTGGGGTGAGCAGTACTTC.

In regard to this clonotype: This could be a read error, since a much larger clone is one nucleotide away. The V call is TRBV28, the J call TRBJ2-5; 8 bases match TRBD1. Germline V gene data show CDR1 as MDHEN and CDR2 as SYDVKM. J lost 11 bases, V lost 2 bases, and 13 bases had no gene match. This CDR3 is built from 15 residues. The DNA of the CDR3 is TGTGCCAGCAGTTTACCAGACAGGGGTGGGGATGAGCAGTACTTC. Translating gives CASSLPDRGGDEQYF.

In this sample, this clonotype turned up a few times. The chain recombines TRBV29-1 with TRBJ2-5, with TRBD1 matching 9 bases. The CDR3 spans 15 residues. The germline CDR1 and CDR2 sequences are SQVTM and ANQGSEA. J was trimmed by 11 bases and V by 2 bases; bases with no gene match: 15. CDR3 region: CSVETGGAPLREQYF. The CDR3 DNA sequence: TGCAGCGTTGAAACAGGGGGCGCCCCCCTGAGGGAGCAGTACTTC.

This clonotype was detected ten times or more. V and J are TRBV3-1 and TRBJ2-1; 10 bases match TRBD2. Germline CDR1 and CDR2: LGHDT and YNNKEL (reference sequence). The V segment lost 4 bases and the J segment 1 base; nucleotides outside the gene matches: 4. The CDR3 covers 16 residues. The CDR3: CASSLGLAASYNEQFF. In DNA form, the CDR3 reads TGTGCCAGCAGCCTCGGACTAGCGGCGTCCTACAATGAGCAGTTCTTC.

CDR3 region: CSAPGTHGTYEQYF. CDR3 DNA: TGCAGTGCTCCCGGGACCCACGGAACATACGAGCAGTACTTC. The V and J genes are TRBV20-1 and TRBJ2-7; D may correspond to TRBD1 or TRBD2 (5 bases each). V lost 5 bases to trimming and J lost 4 bases, with 18 bases between them. There are 14 residues in the CDR3. Germline V lookup: CDR1 DFQATT, CDR2 SNEGSKA (reference sequence).

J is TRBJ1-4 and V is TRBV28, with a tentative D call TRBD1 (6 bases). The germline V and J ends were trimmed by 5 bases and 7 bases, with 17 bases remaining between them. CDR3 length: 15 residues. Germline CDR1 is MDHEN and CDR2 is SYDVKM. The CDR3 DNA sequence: TGTGCCAGCAGTCCTCCCGGGGGGCGCGGTGAAAAACTGTTTTTT. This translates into CASSPPGGRGEKLFF.

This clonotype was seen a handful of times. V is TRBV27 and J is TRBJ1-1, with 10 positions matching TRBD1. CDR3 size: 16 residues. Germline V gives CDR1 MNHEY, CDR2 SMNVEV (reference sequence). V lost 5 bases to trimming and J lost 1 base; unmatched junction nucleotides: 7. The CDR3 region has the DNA TGTGCCAGCAGTCTGACAGGGGGCATTTCGAACACTGAAGCTTTCTTT. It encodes CASSLTGGISNTEAFF.